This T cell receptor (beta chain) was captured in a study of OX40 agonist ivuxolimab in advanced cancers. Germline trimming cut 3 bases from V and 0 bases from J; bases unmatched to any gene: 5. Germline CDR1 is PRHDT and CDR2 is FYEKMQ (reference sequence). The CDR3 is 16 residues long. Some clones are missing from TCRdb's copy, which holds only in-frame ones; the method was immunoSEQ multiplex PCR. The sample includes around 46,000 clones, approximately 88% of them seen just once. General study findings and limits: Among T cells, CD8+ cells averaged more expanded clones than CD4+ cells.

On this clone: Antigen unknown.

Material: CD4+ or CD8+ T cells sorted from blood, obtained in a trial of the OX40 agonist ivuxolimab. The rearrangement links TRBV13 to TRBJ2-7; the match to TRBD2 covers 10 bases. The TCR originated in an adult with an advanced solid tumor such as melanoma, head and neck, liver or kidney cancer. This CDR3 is CASSFRTSGSSYEQYF. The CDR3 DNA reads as TGTGCCAGCAGCTTCAGGACTAGCGGAAGCTCCTACGAGCAGTACTTC.